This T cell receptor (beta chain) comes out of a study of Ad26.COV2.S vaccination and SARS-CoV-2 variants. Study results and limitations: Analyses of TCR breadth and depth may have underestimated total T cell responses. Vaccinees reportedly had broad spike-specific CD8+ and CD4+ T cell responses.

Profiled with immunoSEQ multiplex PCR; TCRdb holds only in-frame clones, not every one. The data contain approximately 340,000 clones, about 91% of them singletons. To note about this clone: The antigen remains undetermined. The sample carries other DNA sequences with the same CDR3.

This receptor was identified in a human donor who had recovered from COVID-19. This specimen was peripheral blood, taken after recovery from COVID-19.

CDR3 region: CASSPGGTQYF. The DNA of the CDR3 is TGTGCCAGCAGCCCTGGGGGTACGCAGTATTTT. The rearrangement links TRBV7-3 to TRBJ2-3, with D perhaps given as TRBD1 or TRBD2 (5 bases each). The CDR3 contains 11 residues. The V end was cut by 5 bases, the J end by 8 bases, with 8 bases between. Germline CDR1 SGHTA, CDR2 FQGTGA.